This T cell receptor beta chain is drawn from a study of PD-1 blockade in classical Hodgkin lymphoma. The assay was immunoSEQ multiplex PCR, and TCRdb's table has in-frame clones only and misses some. Seen here are around 25,000 clones, 84% observed once, and the top ten hold around 6.2%. Sample time point: cycle 4 day 1 (C4D1), after less than 7 weeks of nivolumab. Following autologous stem cell transplantation, relapse occurred in every patient, and exposure to brentuximab vedotin varied. This TCR came from a human donor with classical Hodgkin lymphoma. Sample: peripheral blood mononuclear cells (PBMCs), taken before the fourth cycle of nivolumab.

The CDR3 sequence: CASSPPYTEAFF. CDR3 nucleotide sequence: TGTGCCAGCAGCCCCCCCTACACTGAAGCTTTCTTT. V is TRBV7-2 and J is TRBJ1-1; D gene unclear. V shed 5 bases and J shed 3 bases, with 7 bases lying between them. Germline CDR1 reads SGHTA; CDR2 reads FQGNSA. The CDR3 extends over 12 amino acids.